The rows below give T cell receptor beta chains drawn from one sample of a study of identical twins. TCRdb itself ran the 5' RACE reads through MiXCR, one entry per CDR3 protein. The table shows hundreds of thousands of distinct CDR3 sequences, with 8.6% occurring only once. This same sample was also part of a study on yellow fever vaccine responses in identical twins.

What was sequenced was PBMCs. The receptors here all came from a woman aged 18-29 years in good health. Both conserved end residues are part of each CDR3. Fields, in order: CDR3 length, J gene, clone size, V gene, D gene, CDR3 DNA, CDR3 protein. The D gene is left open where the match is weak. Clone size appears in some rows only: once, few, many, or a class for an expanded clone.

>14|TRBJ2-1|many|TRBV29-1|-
TGCAGCGCCGAAGGAACGAGCTCCTACAATGAGCAGTTCTTC
CSAEGTSSYNEQFF
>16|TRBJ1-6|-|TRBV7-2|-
TGTGCCAGCAGCTTACGACGGGCGTCAGATAATTCACCCCTCCACTTT
CASSLRRASDNSPLHF
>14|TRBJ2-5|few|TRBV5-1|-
TGCGCCAGCAGCTTGGCCGGGAGAGGAGAGACCCAGTACTTC
CASSLAGRGETQYF
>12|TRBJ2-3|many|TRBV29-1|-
TGCAGCGTTGTCGGGGGCGTCGATACGCAGTATTTT
CSVVGGVDTQYF
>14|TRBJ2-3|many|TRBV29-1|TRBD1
TGCAGCGTTGAACAGGGGGCGCGGACAGATACGCAGTATTTT
CSVEQGARTDTQYF
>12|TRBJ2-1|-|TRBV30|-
TGTGCCTGGAGTGTACCGGGCAATGAGCAGTTCTTC
CAWSVPGNEQFF
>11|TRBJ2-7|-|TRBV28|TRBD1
TGTGCCAGCAGCCAGGACAGGAAACTGTACTTC
CASSQDRKLYF
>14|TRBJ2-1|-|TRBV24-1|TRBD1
TGTGCCACCAGTGCGGGACAGGAGTACAATGAGCAGTTCTTC
CATSAGQEYNEQFF
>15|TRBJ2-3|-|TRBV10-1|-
TGCGCCAGCAGCTTCGGGACTGCCTACACAGATACGCAGTATTTT
CASSFGTAYTDTQYF
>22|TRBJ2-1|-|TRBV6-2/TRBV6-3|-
TGTGCCAGCAGTTACTCGATTTTAGTGGGGGCCGAGGTATCTAGCGCTCTCAATGAGCAGTTCTTC
CASSYSILVGAEVSSALNEQFF
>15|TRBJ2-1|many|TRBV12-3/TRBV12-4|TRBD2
TGTGCCAGCAGTCCCCGGGGTAGCGGGGGGGATGAGCAGTTCTTC
CASSPRGSGGDEQFF
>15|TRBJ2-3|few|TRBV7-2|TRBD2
TGTGCCAGCAGCCCGACTAGCGGGGGGGCGAATACGCAGTATTTT
CASSPTSGGANTQYF
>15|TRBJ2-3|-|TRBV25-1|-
TGTGCCAGCAGTGCCCAGAGCAGGGTGAGAGATACGCAGTATTTT
CASSAQSRVRDTQYF
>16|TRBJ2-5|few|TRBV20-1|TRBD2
TGCAGTGCTAGTTTGCTTAGCGGGGGGGTACAAGAGACCCAGTACTTC
CSASLLSGGVQETQYF
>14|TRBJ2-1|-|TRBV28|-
TGTGCCACCCGTCGGGGGCAGGGGCACAATGAGCAGTTCTTC
CATRRGQGHNEQFF
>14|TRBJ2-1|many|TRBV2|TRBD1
TGTGCCAGCAGCGGGACAGGGACAAAGCGTGAGCAGTTCTTC
CASSGTGTKREQFF
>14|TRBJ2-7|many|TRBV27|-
TGTGCCAGCAGCTTGGGAACCGGGAACTACGAGCAGTACTTC
CASSLGTGNYEQYF
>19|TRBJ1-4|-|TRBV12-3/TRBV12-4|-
TGTACCAGCAGTTTAGCGGTGGGGACCCAAACACTGACTAATGAAAAACTGTTTTTT
CTSSLAVGTQTLTNEKLFF
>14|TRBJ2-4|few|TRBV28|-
TGTGCCAGCAGGGCAGAACCAGCCAAAAACATTCAGTACTTC
CASRAEPAKNIQYF
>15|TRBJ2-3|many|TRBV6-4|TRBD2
TGTGCCAGCAGTGACGCAAGCGGGGGGCCAGATACGCAGTATTTT
CASSDASGGPDTQYF
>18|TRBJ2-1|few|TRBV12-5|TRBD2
TGTGCTAGTGGTTTAGACTGGGGGACTAGCGGGAGTAATGGTGAGCAGTTCTTC
CASGLDWGTSGSNGEQFF
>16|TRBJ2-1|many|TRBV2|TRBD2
TGTGCCAGCAGCTATAGCGGGGGTCTCTCCTACAATGAGCAGTTCTTC
CASSYSGGLSYNEQFF
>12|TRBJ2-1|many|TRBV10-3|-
TGTGCCACAATGACAGACTACAATGAGCAGTTCTTC
CATMTDYNEQFF
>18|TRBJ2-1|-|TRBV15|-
TGTGCCACCAGCAGAGGAGTATCATACTCAGACAATAACAATGAGCAGTTCTTC
CATSRGVSYSDNNNEQFF
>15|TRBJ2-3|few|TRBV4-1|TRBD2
TGCGCCAGCAGCCCACTAAGGCGGGAGGAAGATACGCAGTATTTT
CASSPLRREEDTQYF
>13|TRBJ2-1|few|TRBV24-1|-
TGTGCCACCAGTGATGAAAGGGCTGATGAGCAGTTCTTC
CATSDERADEQFF
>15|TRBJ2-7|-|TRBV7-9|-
TGTGCCAGCAGCTTAGTGTTGAAGGGTATCGACGAGCAGTACTTC
CASSLVLKGIDEQYF
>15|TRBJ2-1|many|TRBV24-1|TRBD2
TGTGCCACCAGTGATCGCGGGGGGGTAGCAAATGAGCAGTTCTTC
CATSDRGGVANEQFF
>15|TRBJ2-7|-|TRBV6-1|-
TGTGCCAGCAGGCCGCGACTTGGGGGTTCCTACGAGCAGTACTTC
CASRPRLGGSYEQYF
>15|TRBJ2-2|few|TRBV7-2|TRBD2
TGTGCCAGCAGACTAGCGGGGGGGCGCACCGGGGAGCTGTTTTTT
CASRLAGGRTGELFF
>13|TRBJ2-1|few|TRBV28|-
TGTGCCACTGGGGGGGGGCCCTACAATGAGCAGTTCTTC
CATGGGPYNEQFF
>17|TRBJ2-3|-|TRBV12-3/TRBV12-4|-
TGTGCCAGCAGTTACTACAACCGGGACAGCGGGATAGATACGCAGTATTTT
CASSYYNRDSGIDTQYF
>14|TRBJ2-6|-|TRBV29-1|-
TGCAGCGTTGGAGACAGGTCCGGGGCCAACGTCCTGACTTTC
CSVGDRSGANVLTF
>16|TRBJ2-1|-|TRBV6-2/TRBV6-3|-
TGTGCCAGCAGTTACCCGGCCCACAGCTCCTACAATGAGCAGTTCTTC
CASSYPAHSSYNEQFF
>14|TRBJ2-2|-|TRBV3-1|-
TGTGCCAGCTCGCCAAGTCCGGGGGCCGGGGAGCTGTTTTTT
CASSPSPGAGELFF
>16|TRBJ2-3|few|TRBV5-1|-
TGCGCCAGCAGCTTGGCCGGAGTTGCGGGCACAGATACGCAGTATTTT
CASSLAGVAGTDTQYF
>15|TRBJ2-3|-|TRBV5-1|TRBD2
TGCGCCAGCAGCTTTAGCGGGGGTGGCACAGATACGCAGTATTTT
CASSFSGGGTDTQYF
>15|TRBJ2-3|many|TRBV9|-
TGTGCCAGCACCTTCACGGGAACCTCCACAGATACGCAGTATTTT
CASTFTGTSTDTQYF
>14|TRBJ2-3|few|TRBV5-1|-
TGCGCCAGCAGCCCCGCCTCTCGGTCAGATACGCAGTATTTT
CASSPASRSDTQYF
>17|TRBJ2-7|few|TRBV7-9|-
TGTGCCAGCAGCTTAAAGGGTGGGGCAGGACAAGCCTACGAGCAGTACTTC
CASSLKGGAGQAYEQYF
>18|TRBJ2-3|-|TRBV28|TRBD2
TGTGCCAGCAGTTTTCAAGTAACGGGGGGGCTCTACACAGATACGCAGTATTTT
CASSFQVTGGLYTDTQYF
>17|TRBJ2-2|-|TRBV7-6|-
TGTGCCAGCACAGTAGACAGCGTAGTGGGTAGGACCGGGGAGCTGTTTTTT
CASTVDSVVGRTGELFF
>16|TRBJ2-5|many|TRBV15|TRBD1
TGTGCCACCAGCAGAGATGTGAGAACAGGGGGGGAGACCCAGTACTTC
CATSRDVRTGGETQYF
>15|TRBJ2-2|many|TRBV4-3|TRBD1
TGCGCCAGCAGCCGGACAGGAACGAACACCGGGGAGCTGTTTTTT
CASSRTGTNTGELFF
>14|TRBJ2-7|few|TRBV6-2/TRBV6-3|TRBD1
TGTGCCAGCATCAACGGTGGGACAGGCCCCGAGCAGTACTTC
CASINGGTGPEQYF
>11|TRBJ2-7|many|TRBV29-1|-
TGCAGCGTTGAGGACACCTACGAGCAGTACTTC
CSVEDTYEQYF
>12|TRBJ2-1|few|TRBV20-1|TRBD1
TGCAGTGCTAACAGGGGCTACAATGAGCAGTTCTTC
CSANRGYNEQFF
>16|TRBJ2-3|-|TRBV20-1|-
TGCAGTGCTAGCCCCCTCCCTAGGGAGATAACAGATACGCAGTATTTT
CSASPLPREITDTQYF
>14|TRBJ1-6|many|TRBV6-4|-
TGTGCCAGCAGTGACTCGGGCGGGATGGGTCCCCTCCACTTT
CASSDSGGMGPLHF
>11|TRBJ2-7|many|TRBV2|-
TGTGCCAGCAGTGTGGTCAACGAGCAGTACTTC
CASSVVNEQYF
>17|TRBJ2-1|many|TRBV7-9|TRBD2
TGTGCCAGCAGCTACGGTGGACTAGCGGGACACTACAATGAGCAGTTCTTC
CASSYGGLAGHYNEQFF
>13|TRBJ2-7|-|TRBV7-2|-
TGTGCCAGCAGGATGGCGGGAACCTACGAGCAGTACTTC
CASRMAGTYEQYF
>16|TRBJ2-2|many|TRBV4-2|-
TGTGCCAGCAGCCAAGATGCCGGGCTAGCGACCGGGGAGCTGTTTTTT
CASSQDAGLATGELFF